This note documents a single T cell receptor (beta chain) sequence. As yet, its antigen is unknown. The sample originates from a study of T cell repertoires in cytomegalovirus infection. TCRdb reprocessed the reads via MiXCR and lists one record per CDR3 protein. This sample has around 100,000 distinct CDR3 sequences, with under 55% found just once. Germline CDR1 MGHRA, CDR2 YSYEKL. The V end lost 5 bases, the J end lost 2 bases, and 13 bases lay between the germline ends. The CDR3 extends over 15 amino acids. The sequence came from a human donor in good health (CMV status not recorded). Some clones in this sample may be carry-over from other donors' samples. The J gene is TRBJ1-5, the V gene TRBV4-1; D may be TRBD1 (6 bases). Sequences were derived from CD8+ T cells from cultured PBMCs, sampled from culture after CMV antigen stimulation. The DNA of the CDR3 is TGCGCCAGCAGCTCCTATTCAGGGGGCAATCAGCCCCAGCATTTT. Its translation is CASSSYSGGNQPQHF.